This T cell receptor (beta chain) stems from a study of CD8 T cells in Susac syndrome. From germline, CDR1 is SGHRS and CDR2 YFSETQ. The ends were cut back, 3 bases at V and 5 bases at J, with 18 bases in the middle. This CDR3 is 16 amino acids long. RNA totalling about 0.5 to 1 ug underwent reverse transcription with random hexamers. Amplification of TCR beta CDR3 used immunoSEQ multiplex PCR across 54 Vbeta and 13 Jbeta. TCRdb redid the calling of the immunoSEQ multiplex PCR reads with MiXCR, one entry per CDR3 protein. The sample includes about 200,000 distinct CDR3 sequences, 85% to 95% seen only once; the top ten take roughly 0.1%.

This receptor was obtained from a human donor in good health. The sample taken for sequencing was CD4+ T cells from PBMCs. The V gene is TRBV5-1, the J gene TRBJ1-5, with D possibly being TRBD1 (6 bases). For the CDR3, the DNA is TGCGCCAGCAGCTCGGAACCGATGGGGGGGCATCAGCCCCAGCATTTT. It specifies CASSSEPMGGHQPQHF.